This T cell receptor beta chain was found in a study of regulatory dendritic cells for organ transplantation. Assay: immunoSEQ multiplex PCR; the TCRdb copy retains only in-frame clones and omits some. Among fewer than 40,000 clones, 85% to 95% were seen once, and the ten largest hold about 0.11%. This CDR3 comprises 13 residues. Trimming pared 3 bases from V and 2 bases from J, leaving 7 bases between. Germline values: CDR1 WNHNN, CDR2 SYGVQD (reference sequence). V usage is TRBV10-1 and J usage is TRBJ2-5; D is unclear. The sequencing sample was made of naive CD8+ T cells from blood. Subset here: CD45RA+ naive T cells. This TCR was recovered from a human donor in good health. CDR3 DNA: TGCGCCAGCAGTGACCCCGGGCAAGAGACCCAGTACTTC. Protein: CASSDPGQETQYF.